The rows below give T cell receptor beta chains drawn from one sample of a study of cytomegalovirus exposure and HLA in healthy donors. The assay was immunoSEQ multiplex PCR, and TCRdb's table has in-frame clones only and misses some. Of about 82,000 clones detected, over 75% appear once; the ten largest clones hold roughly 13%. The sequenced sample consisted of PBMCs. The receptor source for this set is a human donor in good health. Each CDR3 is given with its conserved first and last residue. Fields, in order: V gene, D gene, J gene, CDR3 protein. D genes are given only for firm matches.

V gene: TRBV10-1
D gene: TRBD1
J gene: TRBJ2-5
CDR3 protein: CASSPVRDRQETQYF

V gene: TRBV5-4
D gene: TRBD1
J gene: TRBJ1-2
CDR3 protein: CASSPGQDNYGYTF

V gene: TRBV6-5
D gene: TRBD2
J gene: TRBJ2-7
CDR3 protein: CASSSSGTSGAYEQYF

V gene: TRBV11-3
D gene: -
J gene: TRBJ1-1
CDR3 protein: CASSLEAGRLYTEAFF

V gene: TRBV6-1
D gene: -
J gene: TRBJ2-1
CDR3 protein: CASLVGTTYNEQFF

V gene: TRBV4-3
D gene: TRBD1
J gene: TRBJ1-1
CDR3 protein: CASSHYRTGANTEAFF

V gene: TRBV6-5
D gene: TRBD2
J gene: TRBJ2-1
CDR3 protein: CASSYSSGGYNEQFF

V gene: TRBV13
D gene: -
J gene: TRBJ1-1
CDR3 protein: CASSLGNREEAFF

V gene: TRBV6-5
D gene: TRBD2
J gene: TRBJ2-3
CDR3 protein: CASRSSGGLTDTQYF

V gene: TRBV6-5
D gene: -
J gene: TRBJ1-1
CDR3 protein: CASSYSRSDTEAFF

V gene: TRBV19
D gene: -
J gene: TRBJ1-2
CDR3 protein: CASTSGTLNGYTF

V gene: TRBV7-2
D gene: TRBD1
J gene: TRBJ2-7
CDR3 protein: CASSVIQGAPYEQYF

V gene: TRBV6-4
D gene: -
J gene: TRBJ1-6
CDR3 protein: CAKGLNSPLHF

V gene: TRBV27
D gene: -
J gene: TRBJ1-4
CDR3 protein: CASSLLPIPTEKLFF

V gene: TRBV9
D gene: -
J gene: TRBJ2-7
CDR3 protein: CASSVGVSSYEQYF

V gene: TRBV19
D gene: -
J gene: TRBJ1-2
CDR3 protein: CASSIRGQRYGYTF

V gene: TRBV11-2
D gene: TRBD1
J gene: TRBJ2-5
CDR3 protein: CASSLTGGSSETQYF

V gene: TRBV19
D gene: TRBD2
J gene: TRBJ2-3
CDR3 protein: CASSGGLAGTTDTQYF

V gene: TRBV9
D gene: TRBD2
J gene: TRBJ2-2
CDR3 protein: CASSVARGTTNTGELFF

V gene: TRBV25-1
D gene: TRBD1
J gene: TRBJ2-1
CDR3 protein: CASSEGDRGFDEQFF

V gene: TRBV11-2
D gene: TRBD2
J gene: TRBJ2-5
CDR3 protein: CASSFRRTSGPQETQYF

V gene: TRBV5-4
D gene: TRBD2
J gene: TRBJ2-1
CDR3 protein: CASSDGTSVDNEQFF

V gene: TRBV9
D gene: -
J gene: TRBJ1-1
CDR3 protein: CASSVTSGRNTEAFF

V gene: TRBV5-6
D gene: TRBD1
J gene: TRBJ2-4
CDR3 protein: CASMPPGGRNIQYF

V gene: TRBV7-2
D gene: TRBD1
J gene: TRBJ2-3
CDR3 protein: CASSLLAGGVTDTQYF

V gene: TRBV30
D gene: -
J gene: TRBJ2-1
CDR3 protein: CAWSIRGYIYNEQFF

V gene: TRBV6-6
D gene: TRBD1
J gene: TRBJ1-2
CDR3 protein: CASRGLAGQGIRGYTF

V gene: TRBV5-1
D gene: TRBD1
J gene: TRBJ1-1
CDR3 protein: CASSRGQANTEAFF

V gene: TRBV2
D gene: TRBD1
J gene: TRBJ1-4
CDR3 protein: CASKVEGQGYEKLFF

V gene: TRBV5-3
D gene: -
J gene: TRBJ1-4
CDR3 protein: CAPKQWRRNEKLFF

V gene: TRBV2
D gene: -
J gene: TRBJ1-1
CDR3 protein: CASSPRERTEAFF

V gene: TRBV10-2
D gene: TRBD1
J gene: TRBJ2-5
CDR3 protein: CASSEDRGGLIKVDQYF

V gene: TRBV18
D gene: -
J gene: TRBJ1-1
CDR3 protein: CASSLRQDGNTEAFF

V gene: TRBV7-6
D gene: -
J gene: TRBJ1-2
CDR3 protein: CASSLAGQGRNGYTF

V gene: TRBV5-5
D gene: TRBD1
J gene: TRBJ1-4
CDR3 protein: CASSLRQGDEKLFF

V gene: TRBV9
D gene: -
J gene: TRBJ2-5
CDR3 protein: CASSPKSGGVETQYF

V gene: TRBV15
D gene: TRBD1
J gene: TRBJ2-7
CDR3 protein: CATSPTLSDRYIEQYF

V gene: TRBV5-4
D gene: -
J gene: TRBJ2-2
CDR3 protein: CASSSRHSNTGELFF

V gene: TRBV27
D gene: TRBD1
J gene: TRBJ2-7
CDR3 protein: CASSLGTAWVGEQYF